The 27 T cell receptor beta chains reported below all come from one sample, sequenced in a study of blood T cell repertoires in COVID-19. Generated by immunoSEQ multiplex PCR, the TCRdb table keeps only in-frame clones and is missing some. This table has approximately 400,000 clones, about four fifths appearing once. Sequenced input: PBMCs or T cells enriched from blood (not recorded which). These TCRs come from a woman aged 45-60 years who had recovered from COVID-19.

This clone occurred once. The V call is TRBV3-1 (or the pseudogene TRBV3-2), the J call TRBJ1-2; 8 bases line up with TRBD1. J was trimmed by 5 bases and V by 4 bases; bases with no gene match: 9. Germline loops: CDR1 LGHDT, CDR2 YNNKEL (reference sequence). The CDR3 sequence is 15 residues long. CDR3 nucleotide sequence: TGTGCCAGCAGCCCGGAACAGGGGGGGTTTTATGGCTACACCTTC. The encoded protein is CASSPEQGGFYGYTF.

This chain joins TRBV14 and TRBJ2-3; no definite D call. Trimming shortened V by 8 bases and J by 0 bases, and 12 bases separated the two germline ends. This CDR3 is built from 14 residues. CDR1 SGHDN and CDR2 FVKESK come from the germline V gene. CDR3 coding DNA: TGTGCCAGCTCGATTCTACCGAGCACAGATACGCAGTATTTT. Protein: CASSILPSTDTQYF.

The V gene is TRBV19, the J gene TRBJ2-7; 8 positions agree with TRBD1. The CDR3 sequence is 14 residues long. CDR1 is LNHDA, CDR2 SQIVND, per germline (reference sequence). J lost 2 bases, V lost 6 bases, and 6 bases had no gene match. In DNA, the CDR3 is TGTGCCAGTAGAGAGGGACAGGCGACCTACGAGCAGTACTTC. Its protein product is CASREGQATYEQYF.

The V gene is TRBV18, the J gene TRBJ2-5; no clear D gene. CDR1 is KGHSH, CDR2 LQKENI, per germline. CDR3 length: 12 amino acids. Trimming shortened V by 0 bases and J by 4 bases, and 3 bases separated the two germline ends. The CDR3 bases are TGTGCCAGCTCACCACCGGCAGAGACCCAGTACTTC. The encoded protein is CASSPPAETQYF.

V is TRBV19 and J is TRBJ2-3, with D possibly matching TRBD2 (5 bases). V was shortened by 2 bases and J by 4 bases, with 13 bases between the two germline ends. Per germline, CDR1 LNHDA and CDR2 SQIVND (reference sequence). CDR3 size: 15 residues. CDR3 sequence (DNA): TGTGCCAGTAGTATATCGGGGTCATTGGCAGATACGCAGTATTTT. Its protein product is CASSISGSLADTQYF.

This clone has at least ten counts. This chain links TRBV6-1 with TRBJ2-1; 11 bases fit TRBD2. The CDR3 is 15 amino acids. CDR1 MNHNS and CDR2 SASEGT come from the germline V gene. J lost 5 bases, V lost 7 bases, and 7 bases had no gene match. CDR3 loop: CASTYMGLADNEQFF. The DNA of the CDR3 is TGTGCCAGCACCTACATGGGACTAGCGGACAATGAGCAGTTCTTC.

The rearrangement uses TRBV7-7 and TRBJ1-1; 11 bases map to TRBD1. V lost 5 bases, J lost 8 bases, and 4 bases stayed unmatched. The CDR3 has 13 amino acids. Germline V gives CDR1 SSHAT, CDR2 FNYEAQ (reference sequence). Here the CDR3 DNA reads TGTGCCAGCAGCCCACGGACAGGGGGCGAAGCTTTCTTT. Translating gives CASSPRTGGEAFF. Full variable domain (remainder filled in from reference TRBV7-7 and TRBJ1-1): GAGVSQSPRYKVTKRGQDVTLRCDPISSHATLYWYQQALGQGPEFLTYFNYEAQPDKSGLPSDRFSAERPEGSISTLTIQRTEQRDSAMYRCASSPRTGGEAFFGQGTRLTVV.

V is TRBV7-9 and J is TRBJ2-3, with 10 positions matching TRBD2. After removal of 8 bases from V and 6 bases from J, the junction contained 11 bases not matched to a gene. CDR3 length equals 15 residues. The germline V gene has CDR1 SEHNR and CDR2 FQNEAQ (reference sequence). The CDR3 protein is CASADGSGGADTQYF. As DNA, the CDR3 is TGTGCCAGCGCCGACGGCAGCGGGGGGGCGGATACGCAGTATTTT. The entire variable domain, with the rest obtained from reference TRBV7-9 and TRBJ2-3, is as follows: DTGVSQNPRHKITKRGQNVTFRCDPISEHNRLYWYRQTLGQGPEFLTYFQNEAQLEKSRLLSDRFSAERPKGSFSTLEIQRTEQGDSAMYLCASADGSGGADTQYFGPGTRLTVL.

The rearrangement uses TRBV7-2 and TRBJ2-3; the D is unclear. The CDR3 is made up of 15 amino acids. With 1 base removed from V and 2 bases from J, the gap between germline ends came to 10 bases. Germline V gene data show CDR1 as SGHTA and CDR2 as FQGNSA. CDR3 sequence (DNA): TGTGCCAGCAGCTTAGAACTGATACCCACAGATACGCAGTATTTT. This translates into CASSLELIPTDTQYF.

J is TRBJ1-5 and V is TRBV6-5, with TRBD1 identical over 11 bases. Germline assignment: CDR1 MNHEY and CDR2 SVGAGI. The CDR3 is 16 amino acids. Trimming took 4 bases from V and 3 from J; bases not matched to a gene: 5. The CDR3 spells CASSWDRGITNQPQHF. The CDR3 nucleotides read TGTGCCAGCAGTTGGGACAGGGGGATCACCAATCAGCCCCAGCATTTT.

This clone was observed a few times. The V gene is TRBV11-3, the J gene TRBJ2-3; the match to TRBD2 covers 12 bases. Germline values: CDR1 SGHNT, CDR2 YENEEA. This CDR3 contains 14 residues. V was pared by 4 bases and J by 5 bases, with 1 base of the junction left unmatched. CDR3 amino acids: CASSWGLAGDTQYF. The CDR3 nucleotides are TGTGCCAGCAGCTGGGGACTAGCGGGAGATACGCAGTATTTT.

The V and J genes are TRBV5-4 and TRBJ2-1, with 12 bases lining up with TRBD2. J gave up 6 bases and V 3 bases, and 4 bases lay outside the gene matches. The CDR3 is 15 residues long. Germline lookup yields CDR1 SGHNT and CDR2 YYREEE (reference sequence). This CDR3 reads CASSYPSGGANEQFF. DNA for the CDR3: TGTGCCAGCAGCTATCCTAGCGGGGGGGCCAATGAGCAGTTCTTC.

The chain couples TRBV12-3 or TRBV12-4 to TRBJ1-5; no firm D call. With 3 bases removed from V and 4 bases from J, the gap between germline ends came to 7 bases. The CDR3 spans 13 residues. The CDR3 nucleotides are TGTGCCAGCAGTTTTTTTGAGAATCAGCCCCAGCATTTT. It translates to CASSFFENQPQHF.

This sequence joins TRBV5-6 and TRBJ2-1, with 8 bases lining up with TRBD1. Unmatched junction bases numbered 7, after V lost 2 bases and J lost 12 bases. The CDR3 runs to 13 residues. Per the germline V gene, CDR1 is SGHDT and CDR2 is YYEEEE. The CDR3 is CASSFRDRWVQFF. CDR3 bases: TGTGCCAGCAGCTTTAGGGACAGGTGGGTGCAGTTCTTC. Using reference TRBV5-6 and TRBJ2-1 for the parts outside the CDR3, the full variable domain is DAGVTQSPTHLIKTRGQQVTLRCSPKSGHDTVSWYQQALGQGPQFIFQYYEEEERQRGNFPDRFSGHQFPNYSSELNVNALLLGDSALYLCASSFRDRWVQFFGPGTRLTVL.

This rearrangement joins TRBV11-2 to TRBJ1-2, with 8 nucleotides matching TRBD1. The CDR3 spans 14 residues. Per the germline V gene, CDR1 is SGHAT and CDR2 is FQNNGV. The J segment lost 8 bases and the V segment lost 5 bases, leaving 10 bases of the junction unmatched. The CDR3 region has the DNA TGTGCCAGCAGCCCTGGGACAGGCAGAGGAGGCTACACCTTC. Protein: CASSPGTGRGGYTF.

The chain combines TRBV3-1 (or the pseudogene TRBV3-2) with TRBJ2-1; D uncertain. Germline-derived CDR1 and CDR2 are LGHDT and YNNKEL (reference sequence). Deletions cut 1 base from V and 9 bases from J, with 7 bases between. There are 12 residues in the CDR3. The CDR3 here is CASSQVSREQFF. The CDR3 DNA reads as TGTGCCAGCAGCCAAGTTTCTCGTGAGCAGTTCTTC.

In regard to this clone: This sample includes further DNA sequences coding for the same CDR3. The chain carries TRBV4-3 and TRBJ2-3; 10 nucleotides align to TRBD2. The trim removed 0 bases at V and 1 base at J, leaving 4 bases unmatched. Germline CDR1 reads LGHNA; CDR2 reads YSLEER. This CDR3 spans 17 amino acids. The CDR3: CASSQDFLAGGTDTQYF. The DNA of the CDR3 is TGCGCCAGCAGCCAAGATTTCCTAGCGGGAGGCACAGATACGCAGTATTTT.

The rearrangement uses TRBV6-6 and TRBJ1-2; no clear D gene. This CDR3 spans 16 amino acids. V was cut by 2 bases and J by 4 bases, with 17 bases left in between. Germline-derived CDR1 and CDR2 are MNHNY and SVGAGI (reference sequence). As DNA, the CDR3 is TGTGCCAGCAGTTACACTAGAGGGTCCGTCATCTATGGCTACACCTTC. Translated: CASSYTRGSVIYGYTF.

V is TRBV7-9 and J is TRBJ1-2, with 7 positions matching TRBD1. The germline V gene has CDR1 SEHNR and CDR2 FQNEAQ (reference sequence). V shed 3 bases, J shed 7 bases, and the junction held 8 bases outside the gene matches. CDR3 length: 14 amino acids. The CDR3 region has the DNA TGTGCCAGCAGCTTCCAGGGGGGCGGGCGTGGCTACACCTTC. This encodes CASSFQGGGRGYTF.

The rearrangement uses TRBV4-3 and TRBJ1-6, with D unclear. This CDR3 spans 13 amino acids. V shed 1 base and J shed 12 bases, with 10 bases lying between them. Looked up from germline, CDR1 is LGHNA and CDR2 is YSLEER. The CDR3 DNA follows: TGCGCCAGCAGCCAAGGACCGGGTAAACCCCTCCACTTT. This encodes CASSQGPGKPLHF.

The V call is TRBV18, the J call TRBJ1-2; 7 bases fit TRBD1. There are 14 residues in the CDR3. In germline, CDR1 is KGHSH, CDR2 LQKENI. V dropped 4 bases and J dropped 7; count of bases not matched to a gene: 9. CDR3 coding DNA: TGTGCCAGCTCACAGGAGGGGGCTCGGCTTGGCTACACCTTC. Translating it yields CASSQEGARLGYTF.

The gene calls are TRBV7-3 and TRBJ1-1; the match to TRBD1 covers 7 bases. Germline lookup yields CDR1 SGHTA and CDR2 FQGTGA. The V and J ends lost 0 bases and 2 bases, in that order; junction bases with no gene match: 3. The CDR3 is made up of 15 amino acids. DNA for the CDR3: TGTGCCAGCAGCTTAACTGGACAGGCTAACACTGAAGCTTTCTTT. It specifies CASSLTGQANTEAFF. The full variable domain, rest sourced from reference TRBV7-3 and TRBJ1-1, is GAGVSQTPSNKVTEKGKYVELRCDPISGHTALYWYRQSLGQGPEFLIYFQGTGAADDSGLPNDRFFAVRPEGSVSTLKIQRTERGDSAVYLCASSLTGQANTEAFFGQGTRLTVV.

This chain links TRBV5-1 with TRBJ2-3, with 16 bases matching TRBD2. CDR1 and CDR2 from the germline V gene are SGHRS and YFSETQ. The CDR3 extends over 22 amino acids. J lost 0 bases, V lost 1 base, and 14 bases had no gene match. CDR3 loop: CASSLLSPGLAGGPYSTDTQYF. Here the CDR3 DNA reads TGCGCCAGCAGCTTGCTATCGCCGGGACTAGCGGGGGGGCCTTATAGCACAGATACGCAGTATTTT.

The rearrangement links TRBV19 to TRBJ1-5; TRBD1 agrees at 9 bases. The length of the CDR3 is 16 residues. Per germline, CDR1 LNHDA and CDR2 SQIVND (reference sequence). J gave up 4 bases and V 4 bases, and 8 bases lay outside the gene matches. The CDR3 protein is CASSTKPTGGNQPQHF. The CDR3 DNA is TGTGCCAGTAGTACGAAGCCGACAGGGGGGAATCAGCCCCAGCATTTT.

This clone appeared a few times. The rearrangement uses TRBV19 and TRBJ1-4; D gene uncertain. The CDR3 consists of 15 residues. V dropped 6 bases and J dropped 4 bases, with 15 bases sitting between them. Per the germline V gene, CDR1 is LNHDA and CDR2 is SQIVND (reference sequence). CDR3 nucleotide sequence: TGTGCCAGTAGCCGCGTCTGGACTTATAATGAAAAACTGTTTTTT. Amino acids: CASSRVWTYNEKLFF. The whole variable domain, remainder taken from reference TRBV19 and TRBJ1-4, is DGGITQSPKYLFRKEGQNVTLSCEQNLNHDAMYWYRQDPGQGLRLIYYSQIVNDFQKGDIAEGYSVSREKKESFPLTVTSAQKNPTAFYLCASSRVWTYNEKLFFGSGTQLSVL.

The V call is TRBV11-3, the J call TRBJ1-1; TRBD1 matches at 8 bases. The germline V gene encodes CDR1 SGHNT and CDR2 YENEEA. The trim removed 4 bases at V and 0 bases at J, leaving 4 bases unmatched. There are 15 residues in the CDR3. CDR3 DNA: TGTGCCAGCAGCTCGACAGGGGTCATGAACACTGAAGCTTTCTTT. It specifies CASSSTGVMNTEAFF.

The chain links TRBV11-3 to TRBJ2-5; 10 positions agree with TRBD1. The CDR3 totals 16 residues. CDR1 is SGHNT, CDR2 YENEEA, per germline. V was pared by 5 bases and J by 0 bases, with 6 bases of the junction left unmatched. CDR3 sequence (DNA): TGTGCCAGCAGCCAAGGGACAGGGGAGTACCAAGAGACCCAGTACTTC. It translates to CASSQGTGEYQETQYF.